Shown below are 11 T cell receptor beta chains from a single sample sequenced in a study of CD8+ T cells in alopecia areata. cDNA prepared by RNA extraction and subsequent reverse transcription served as the template for sequencing. Measured with immunoSEQ multiplex PCR; TCRdb has only the in-frame clones, and not every one. The sample yields roughly 250,000 clones, less than 80% seen once. Sequencing was performed on CD4+ T cells sorted from blood, taken at week 0. The origin of the receptors is a human donor with alopecia areata.

The chain links TRBV30 to TRBJ1-2; the D gene is possibly TRBD1 (6 bases). The CDR3 spans 13 residues. CDR1 and CDR2 (germline): GTSNPN, SVGIG (reference sequence). Trimming took 2 bases from V and 8 from J, leaving 15 bases between them. DNA of the CDR3: TGTGCCTGGAGTCTAGACAGGTCGGGCGGCTACACCTTC. Translating gives CAWSLDRSGGYTF.

The CDR3 loop reads CSVDGGQGTEAFF. The CDR3 region has the DNA TGCAGCGTTGATGGGGGACAGGGAACTGAAGCTTTCTTT. The rearrangement uses TRBV29-1 and TRBJ1-1; 9 bases are shared with TRBD1. Germline assignment: CDR1 SQVTM and CDR2 ANQGSEA. Unmatched junction bases numbered 4, after V lost 3 bases and J lost 5 bases. This CDR3 is built from 13 residues.

The chain carries TRBV7-6 and TRBJ1-2; 8 nucleotides align to TRBD1. The CDR3 sequence is 13 residues long. J gave up 6 bases and V 5 bases, and 5 bases lay outside the gene matches. Germline loops: CDR1 SGHVS, CDR2 FNYEAQ. Here the CDR3 DNA reads TGTGCCAGCAGCCCTGGACAGGGTCATGGCTACACCTTC. Its translation: CASSPGQGHGYTF.

There are a few counts of this clone. The chain links TRBV7-9 to TRBJ1-1, with 8 bases that match TRBD1. This CDR3 region has 13 residues. The germline gives CDR1 SEHNR, CDR2 FQNEAQ (reference sequence). V lost 7 bases, J lost 3 bases, and 4 bases stayed unmatched. CDR3 nucleotides: TGTGCCAGCATCGACAGGGGTCACACTGAAGCTTTCTTT. As protein: CASIDRGHTEAFF.

The chain is built from TRBV5-1 and TRBJ2-2; D may be TRBD1 (6 bases). Germline-derived CDR1 and CDR2 are SGHRS and YFSETQ. Trimming left V 3 bases short and J 0 bases short, with 9 bases between. The CDR3 is 15 amino acids. CDR3 nucleotides: TGCGCCAGCAGCTGGGGGACAACGAACACCGGGGAGCTGTTTTTT. Translated, it gives CASSWGTTNTGELFF.

The rearrangement joins TRBV7-3 to TRBJ2-1, with TRBD2 as a possible D gene (6 bases). The CDR3 is 14 residues long. Germline values: CDR1 SGHTA, CDR2 FQGTGA. The V and J ends lost 4 bases and 5 bases respectively, with 12 bases between them. CDR3 sequence reads: CASSSGLLDNEQFF. CDR3 nucleotides: TGTGCCAGCAGCTCGGGACTCCTAGACAATGAGCAGTTCTTC.

The J gene is TRBJ2-6, the V gene TRBV18; D is perhaps TRBD1 (5 bases). V dropped 5 bases and J dropped 0 bases, with 11 bases sitting between them. CDR3 length: 16 amino acids. Germline-derived CDR1 and CDR2 are KGHSH and LQKENI. The CDR3 bases are TGTGCCAGCTCAAAAAGCAGGGACTCTGGGGCCAACGTCCTGACTTTC. This translates into CASSKSRDSGANVLTF.

V usage is TRBV5-6 and J usage is TRBJ2-5, with D unclear. CDR1 SGHDT and CDR2 YYEEEE come from the germline V gene. Trimming stripped 0 bases from V and 5 bases from J, with 8 bases between. The CDR3 runs 13 residues. CDR3 DNA sequence: TGTGCCAGCAGCTTGGTTCACGGGGAGACCCAGTACTTC. It specifies CASSLVHGETQYF.

This CDR3 is CASSRPPPSEQFF. Written as DNA, the CDR3 is TGTGCCAGCAGCCGACCACCCCCCAGTGAGCAGTTCTTC. The chain uses TRBV7-3 and TRBJ2-1; D is undetermined. Germline V gene lookup returns CDR1 SGHTA and CDR2 FQGTGA. Trimming removed 5 bases at V and 9 bases at J, with 14 bases between. The CDR3 runs 13 residues. Based on the CDR3 plus reference TRBV7-3 and TRBJ2-1, the full variable domain is GAGVSQTPSNKVTEKGKYVELRCDPISGHTALYWYRQSLGQGPEFLIYFQGTGAADDSGLPNDRFFAVRPEGSVSTLKIQRTERGDSAVYLCASSRPPPSEQFFGPGTRLTVL.

This clone occurred a few times. The chain joins TRBV5-1 to TRBJ1-1; no reliable D call. Germline V CDR1 and CDR2: SGHRS, YFSETQ. V was cut by 1 base and J by 4 bases, with 8 bases left in between. The CDR3 length is 13 residues. The CDR3 sequence is CASSLFPGTEAFF. The CDR3 nucleotides are TGCGCCAGCAGCTTGTTCCCGGGCACTGAAGCTTTCTTT.

The V and J genes are TRBV9 and TRBJ2-1; the D call may be TRBD1 or TRBD2 (6 bases each). The germline V gene encodes CDR1 SGDLS and CDR2 YYNGEE. The CDR3 is 16 amino acids. With 0 bases removed from V and 1 base from J, the gap between germline ends came to 11 bases. Here the CDR3 reads CASSVAGGQSYNEQFF. The CDR3 coding sequence is TGTGCCAGCAGCGTAGCTGGGGGGCAATCCTACAATGAGCAGTTCTTC.